This TCR beta chain was sequenced during a study of T cell repertoires in cytomegalovirus infection. Study-level background: Public TCR beta signatures provided an indication of both CMV infection and a matching HLA type. Findings and caveats of the study: There were HLA-C-restricted CMV-specific TCR beta clonotypes dominating the ex vivo response. Summed frequency of public TCR beta families distinguished CMV carriers with the relevant HLA.

One entry per CDR3 protein results from TCRdb running MiXCR on the reads. This table has approximately 290,000 distinct CDR3 sequences, roughly 25% appearing once. V was pared by 1 base and J by 5 bases, with 3 bases of the junction left unmatched. CDR3 length equals 13 residues. Germline assignment: CDR1 SQVTM and CDR2 ANQGSEA. As for this clonotype: Its antigen is undetermined.

The sequence derives from a human donor in good health (CMV status not recorded). Some clones in this sample may be carry-over from other donors' samples. Sequenced material: PBMCs. This chain joins TRBV29-1 and TRBJ1-1, with TRBD1 identical over 8 bases. As DNA, the CDR3 is TGCAGCGTTGAAGGCCGGACAGGGACTGAAGCTTTCTTT. Translation gives CSVEGRTGTEAFF.